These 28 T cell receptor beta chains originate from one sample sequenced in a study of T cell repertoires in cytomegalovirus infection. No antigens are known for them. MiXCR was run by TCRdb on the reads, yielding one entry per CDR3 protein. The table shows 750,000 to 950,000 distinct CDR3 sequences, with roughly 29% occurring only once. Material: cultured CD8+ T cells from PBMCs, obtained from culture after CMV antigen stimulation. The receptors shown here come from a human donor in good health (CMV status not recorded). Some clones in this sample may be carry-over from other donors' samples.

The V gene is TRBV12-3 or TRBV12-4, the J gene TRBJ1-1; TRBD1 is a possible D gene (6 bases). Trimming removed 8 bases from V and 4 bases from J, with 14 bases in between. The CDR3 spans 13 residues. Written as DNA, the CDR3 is TGTGCCAGCGGGTTGGGGGCTGGCACTGAAGCTTTCTTT. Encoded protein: CASGLGAGTEAFF.

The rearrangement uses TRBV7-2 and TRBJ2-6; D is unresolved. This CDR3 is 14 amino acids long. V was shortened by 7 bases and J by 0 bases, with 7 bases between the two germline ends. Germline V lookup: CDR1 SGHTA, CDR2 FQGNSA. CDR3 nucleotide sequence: TGTGCCAGCACCGTTTTCTCTGGGGCCAACGTCCTGACTTTC. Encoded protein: CASTVFSGANVLTF.

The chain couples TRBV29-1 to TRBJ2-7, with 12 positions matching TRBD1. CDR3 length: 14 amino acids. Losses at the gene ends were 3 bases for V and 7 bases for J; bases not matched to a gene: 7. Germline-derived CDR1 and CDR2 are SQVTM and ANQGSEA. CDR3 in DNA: TGCAGCGTTGAGCGGGGACAGGGGGCGGAGGAGCAGTACTTC. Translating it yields CSVERGQGAEEQYF.

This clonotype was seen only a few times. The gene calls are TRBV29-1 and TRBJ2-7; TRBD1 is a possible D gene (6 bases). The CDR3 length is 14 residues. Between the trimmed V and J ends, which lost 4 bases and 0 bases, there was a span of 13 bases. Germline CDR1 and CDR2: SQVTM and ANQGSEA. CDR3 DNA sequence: TGCAGCGTTGCGGGACACTTGAGCTCCTACGAGCAGTACTTC. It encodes CSVAGHLSSYEQYF.

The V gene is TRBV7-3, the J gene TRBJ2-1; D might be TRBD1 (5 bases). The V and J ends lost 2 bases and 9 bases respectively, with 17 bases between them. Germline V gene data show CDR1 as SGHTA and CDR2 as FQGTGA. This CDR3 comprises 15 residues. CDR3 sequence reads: CASSLVLGPLSEQFF. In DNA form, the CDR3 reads TGTGCCAGCAGCTTAGTCTTGGGGCCCCTGAGTGAGCAGTTCTTC.

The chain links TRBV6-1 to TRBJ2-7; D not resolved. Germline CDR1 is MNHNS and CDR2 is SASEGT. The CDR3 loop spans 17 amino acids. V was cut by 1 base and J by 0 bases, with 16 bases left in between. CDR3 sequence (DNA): TGTGCCAGCAGTGAAGGTATAGGGCAGCAGTCCTCCTACGAGCAGTACTTC. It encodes CASSEGIGQQSSYEQYF.

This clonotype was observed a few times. CDR3 nucleotide sequence: TGTGCCAGCAGCCAAGGGACAGGGGTAAATTCACCCCTCCACTTT. It encodes CASSQGTGVNSPLHF. The chain joins TRBV3-1 to TRBJ1-6; 9 positions match TRBD1. The V and J ends lost 1 base and 7 bases, in that order; junction bases with no gene match: 2. CDR1 and CDR2 (germline): LGHDT, YNNKEL (reference sequence). This CDR3 spans 15 amino acids.

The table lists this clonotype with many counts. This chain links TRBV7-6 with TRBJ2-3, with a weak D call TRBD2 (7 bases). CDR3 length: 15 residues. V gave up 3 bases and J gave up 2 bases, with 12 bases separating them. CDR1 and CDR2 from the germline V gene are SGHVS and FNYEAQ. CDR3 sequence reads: CASSLRGRDTDTQYF. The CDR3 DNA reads TGTGCCAGCAGCTTGCGGGGGCGAGACACAGATACGCAGTATTTT.

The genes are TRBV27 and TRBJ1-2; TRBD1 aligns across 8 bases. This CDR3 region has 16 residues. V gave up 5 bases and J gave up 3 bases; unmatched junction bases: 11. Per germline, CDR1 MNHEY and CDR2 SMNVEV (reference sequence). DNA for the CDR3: TGTGCCAGCAGTCCGACTCCGGGACAGGCGGACTATGGCTACACCTTC. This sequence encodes CASSPTPGQADYGYTF.

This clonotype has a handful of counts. The CDR3 reads CASSLREFMNTEAFF. The CDR3 DNA is TGTGCCAGCAGCCTCCGGGAATTCATGAACACTGAAGCTTTCTTT. The genes are TRBV7-8 and TRBJ1-1, with unresolved D. The V gene's germline CDR1 is SGHVS and CDR2 FQNEAQ. Trimming pared 5 bases from V and 0 bases from J, leaving 13 bases between. CDR3 length: 15 residues.

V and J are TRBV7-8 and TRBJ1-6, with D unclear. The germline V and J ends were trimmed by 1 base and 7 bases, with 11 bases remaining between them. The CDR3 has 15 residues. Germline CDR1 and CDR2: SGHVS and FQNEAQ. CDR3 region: CASSLVRRQNSPLHF. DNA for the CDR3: TGTGCCAGCAGCTTAGTCAGGCGGCAAAATTCACCCCTCCACTTT.

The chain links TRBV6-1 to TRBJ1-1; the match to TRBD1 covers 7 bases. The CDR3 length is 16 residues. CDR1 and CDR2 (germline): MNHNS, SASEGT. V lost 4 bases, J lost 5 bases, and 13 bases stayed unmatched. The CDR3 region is CASSGVPTGLGTEAFF. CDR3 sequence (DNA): TGTGCCAGCAGTGGGGTCCCGACAGGGTTGGGGACTGAAGCTTTCTTT.

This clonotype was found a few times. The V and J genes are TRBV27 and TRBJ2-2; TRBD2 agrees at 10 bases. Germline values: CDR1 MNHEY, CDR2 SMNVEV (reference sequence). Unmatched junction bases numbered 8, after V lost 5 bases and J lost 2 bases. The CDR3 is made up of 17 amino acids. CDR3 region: CASSLIAGGLNTGELFF. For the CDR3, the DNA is TGTGCCAGCAGTCTAATAGCGGGGGGCCTTAACACCGGGGAGCTGTTTTTT.

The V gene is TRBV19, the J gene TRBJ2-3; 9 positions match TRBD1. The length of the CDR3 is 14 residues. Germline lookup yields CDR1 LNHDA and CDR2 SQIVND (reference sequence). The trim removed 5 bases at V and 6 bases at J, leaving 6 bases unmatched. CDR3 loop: CASSGTGSRDTQYF. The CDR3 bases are TGTGCCAGTAGTGGGACAGGGTCACGGGATACGCAGTATTTT.

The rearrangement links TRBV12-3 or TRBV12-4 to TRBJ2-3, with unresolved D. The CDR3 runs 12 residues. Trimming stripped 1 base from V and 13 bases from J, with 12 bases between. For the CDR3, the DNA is TGTGCCAGCAGTTTAGTCTCCCTAGATAAGTATTTT. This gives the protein CASSLVSLDKYF.

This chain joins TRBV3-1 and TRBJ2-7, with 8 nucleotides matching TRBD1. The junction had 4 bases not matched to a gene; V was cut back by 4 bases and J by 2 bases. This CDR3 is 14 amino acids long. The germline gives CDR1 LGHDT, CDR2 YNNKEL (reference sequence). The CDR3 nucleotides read TGTGCCAGCAGCCCAAACAGGGGGACCTACGAGCAGTACTTC. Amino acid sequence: CASSPNRGTYEQYF.

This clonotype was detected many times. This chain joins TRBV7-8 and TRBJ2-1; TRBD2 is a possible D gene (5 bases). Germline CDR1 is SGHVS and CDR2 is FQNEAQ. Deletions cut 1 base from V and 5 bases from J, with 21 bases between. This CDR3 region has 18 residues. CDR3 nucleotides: TGTGCCAGCAGCTTAGTAAGTCGCCGTACAACACTAGACAATGAGCAGTTCTTC. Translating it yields CASSLVSRRTTLDNEQFF.

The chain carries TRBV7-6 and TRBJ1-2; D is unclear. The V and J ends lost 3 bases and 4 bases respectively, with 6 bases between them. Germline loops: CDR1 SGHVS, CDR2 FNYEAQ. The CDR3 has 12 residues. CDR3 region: CASSFDLYGYTF. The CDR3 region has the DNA TGTGCCAGCAGCTTTGATCTCTATGGCTACACCTTC.

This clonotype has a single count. Here the CDR3 reads CASSSSLHNEQFF. Here the CDR3 DNA reads TGTGCCAGCAGTTCTAGCCTTCACAATGAGCAGTTCTTC. The chain links TRBV27 to TRBJ2-1, with D perhaps TRBD2 (5 bases). Trimming removed 4 bases from V and 5 bases from J, with 9 bases in between. The CDR3 sequence is 13 residues long. Germline V gene sequence: CDR1 MNHEY, CDR2 SMNVEV (reference sequence).

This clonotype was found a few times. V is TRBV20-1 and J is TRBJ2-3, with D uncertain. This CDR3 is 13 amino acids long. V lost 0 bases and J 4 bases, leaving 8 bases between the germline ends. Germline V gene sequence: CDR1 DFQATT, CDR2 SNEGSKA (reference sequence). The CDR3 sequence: CSARDPESDTQYF. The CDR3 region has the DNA TGCAGTGCTAGAGACCCAGAGTCAGATACGCAGTATTTT.

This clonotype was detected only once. CDR3 bases: TGTGCCAGCAGTGGGACCCCGATTCAATACAATGAGCAGTTCTTC. Its protein is CASSGTPIQYNEQFF. The chain recombines TRBV6-1 with TRBJ2-1; D unresolved. In germline, CDR1 is MNHNS, CDR2 SASEGT. The CDR3 runs 15 residues. Trimming took 4 bases from V and 4 from J, leaving 14 bases between them.

The CDR3 loop is CATSASDDQPQHF. The CDR3 DNA is TGTGCCACCAGCGCTAGCGATGATCAGCCCCAGCATTTT. This chain links TRBV24-1 with TRBJ1-5; no clear D. V lost 7 bases and J 5 bases, leaving 11 bases between the germline ends. This CDR3 contains 13 residues. In germline, CDR1 is KGHDR, CDR2 SFDVKD.

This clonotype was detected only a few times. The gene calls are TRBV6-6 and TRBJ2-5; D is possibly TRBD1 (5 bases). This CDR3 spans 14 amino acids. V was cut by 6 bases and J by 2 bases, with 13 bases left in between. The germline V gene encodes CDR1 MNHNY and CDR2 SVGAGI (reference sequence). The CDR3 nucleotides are TGTGCCAGCAGGGTAGGGGTGGGACAAGAGACCCAGTACTTC. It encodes CASRVGVGQETQYF.

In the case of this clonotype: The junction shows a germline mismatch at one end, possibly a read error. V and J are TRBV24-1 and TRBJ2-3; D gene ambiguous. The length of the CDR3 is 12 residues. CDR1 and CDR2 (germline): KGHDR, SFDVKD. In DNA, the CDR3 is TGTTCCACCAGTGACCCCGCAGATACGCAGTATTTT. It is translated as CSTSDPADTQYF.

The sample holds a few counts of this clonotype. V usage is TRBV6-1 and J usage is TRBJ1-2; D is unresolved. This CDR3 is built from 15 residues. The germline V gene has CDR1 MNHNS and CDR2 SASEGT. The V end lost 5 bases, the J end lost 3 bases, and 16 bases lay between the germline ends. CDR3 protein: CASSLRDPLDYGYTF. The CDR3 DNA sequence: TGTGCCAGCAGTCTCCGGGATCCCTTGGACTATGGCTACACCTTC.

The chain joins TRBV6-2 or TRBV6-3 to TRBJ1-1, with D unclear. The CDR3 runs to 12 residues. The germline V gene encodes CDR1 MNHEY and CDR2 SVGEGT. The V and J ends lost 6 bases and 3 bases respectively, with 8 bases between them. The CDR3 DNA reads TGTGCCAGCAGCCGACGGCACACTGAAGCTTTCTTT. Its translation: CASSRRHTEAFF.

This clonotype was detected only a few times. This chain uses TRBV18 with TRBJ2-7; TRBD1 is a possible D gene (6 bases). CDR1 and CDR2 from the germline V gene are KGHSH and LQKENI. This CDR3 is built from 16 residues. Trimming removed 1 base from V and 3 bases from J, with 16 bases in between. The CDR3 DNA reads TGTGCCAGCTCACCACTCATTTCCAGGGGAGACTACGAGCAGTACTTC. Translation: CASSPLISRGDYEQYF.

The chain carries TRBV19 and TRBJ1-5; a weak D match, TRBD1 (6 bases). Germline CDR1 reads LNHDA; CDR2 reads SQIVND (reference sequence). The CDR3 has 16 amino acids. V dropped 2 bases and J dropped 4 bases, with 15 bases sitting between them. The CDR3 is CASSIKSEQGNQPQHF. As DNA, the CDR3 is TGTGCCAGTAGTATAAAGTCGGAGCAGGGGAATCAGCCCCAGCATTTT.